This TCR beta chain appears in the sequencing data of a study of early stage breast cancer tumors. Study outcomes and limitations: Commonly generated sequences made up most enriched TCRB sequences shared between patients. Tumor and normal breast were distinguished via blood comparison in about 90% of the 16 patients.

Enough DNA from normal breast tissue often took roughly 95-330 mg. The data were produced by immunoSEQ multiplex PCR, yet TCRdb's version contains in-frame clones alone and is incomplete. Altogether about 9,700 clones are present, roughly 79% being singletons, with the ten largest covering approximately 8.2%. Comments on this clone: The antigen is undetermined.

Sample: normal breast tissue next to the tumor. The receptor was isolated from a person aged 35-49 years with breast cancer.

CDR3 sequence: CASSQRLAGGYEQYF. The CDR3 nucleotides read TGTGCCAGCAGCCAAAGACTAGCGGGAGGCTACGAGCAGTACTTC. The V and J genes are TRBV4-2 and TRBJ2-7; 13 bases fit TRBD2. Germline V gene data show CDR1 as LGHNA and CDR2 as YNFKEQ. Unmatched junction bases numbered 1, after V lost 2 bases and J lost 3 bases. This CDR3 has 15 amino acids.